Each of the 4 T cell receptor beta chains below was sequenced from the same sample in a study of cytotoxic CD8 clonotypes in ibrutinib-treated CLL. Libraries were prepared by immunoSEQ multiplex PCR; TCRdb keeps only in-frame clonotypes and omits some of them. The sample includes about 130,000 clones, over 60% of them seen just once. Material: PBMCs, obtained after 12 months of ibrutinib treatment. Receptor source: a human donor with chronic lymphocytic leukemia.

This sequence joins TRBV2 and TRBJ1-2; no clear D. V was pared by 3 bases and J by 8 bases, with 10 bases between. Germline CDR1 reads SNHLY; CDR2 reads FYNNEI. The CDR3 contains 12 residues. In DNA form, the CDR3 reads TGTGCCAGCAGTGAGGGAAGGGAAGGCTACACCTTC. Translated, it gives CASSEGREGYTF.

The CDR3 region is CASSIRHQVDTQYF. In DNA form, the CDR3 reads TGTGCCAGTAGTATCAGACACCAAGTAGATACGCAGTATTTT. The V and J genes are TRBV19 and TRBJ2-3; no definite D call. The CDR3 covers 14 residues. In germline, CDR1 is LNHDA, CDR2 SQIVND (reference sequence). V lost 3 bases, J lost 5 bases, and 12 bases lay in between.

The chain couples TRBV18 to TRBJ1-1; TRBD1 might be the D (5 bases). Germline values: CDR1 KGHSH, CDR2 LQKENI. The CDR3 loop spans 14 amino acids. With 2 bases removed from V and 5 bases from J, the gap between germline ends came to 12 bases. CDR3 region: CASSPASGSTEAFF. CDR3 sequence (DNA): TGTGCCAGCTCACCAGCATCAGGGAGTACTGAAGCTTTCTTT.

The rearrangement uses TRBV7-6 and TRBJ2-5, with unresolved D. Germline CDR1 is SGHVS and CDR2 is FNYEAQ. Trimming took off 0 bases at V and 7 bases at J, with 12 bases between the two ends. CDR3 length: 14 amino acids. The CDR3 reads CASSLADPYGTQYF. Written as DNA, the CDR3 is TGTGCCAGCAGCTTAGCGGACCCATATGGGACCCAGTACTTC. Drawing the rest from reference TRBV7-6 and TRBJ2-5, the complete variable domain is GAGVSQSPRYKVTKRGQDVALRCDPISGHVSLYWYRQALGQGPEFLTYFNYEAQQDKSGLPNDRFSAERPEGSISTLTIQRTEQRDSAMYRCASSLADPYGTQYFGPGTRLLVL.